These 27 T cell receptor beta chains were all obtained from the same sample, sequenced in a study of cytomegalovirus exposure and HLA in healthy donors. In the PCR, 60 Vbeta and 13 Jbeta primers were used. Profiled with immunoSEQ multiplex PCR; TCRdb holds only in-frame clones, not every one. Among 90,000 to 120,000 clones listed, less than 85% were seen once. Sequenced sample: PBMCs. The receptors derive from a man between 18 and 35 years old in good health and CMV-seronegative.

The J gene is TRBJ2-2, the V gene TRBV7-9, with 10 bases that match TRBD1. This CDR3 has 16 residues. The germline V gene has CDR1 SEHNR and CDR2 FQNEAQ (reference sequence). The trim removed 4 bases at V and 4 bases at J, leaving 6 bases unmatched. The CDR3 loop is CASSSTWTGGTGELFF. The CDR3 region has the DNA TGTGCCAGCAGCTCCACCTGGACAGGGGGCACCGGGGAGCTGTTTTTT.

This rearrangement joins TRBV7-2 to TRBJ2-3; possible D gene TRBD2, 6 bases. Germline loops: CDR1 SGHTA, CDR2 FQGNSA. Trimming left V 5 bases short and J 5 bases short, with 14 bases between. The CDR3 consists of 14 residues. The CDR3: CASSPKGLVDTQYF. The CDR3 region has the DNA TGTGCCAGCAGCCCAAAGGGACTGGTAGATACGCAGTATTTT.

The genes are TRBV29-1 and TRBJ2-7; 7 nucleotides line up with TRBD1. The CDR3 is 12 amino acids. Germline V gene sequence: CDR1 SQVTM, CDR2 ANQGSEA. With V trimmed by 4 bases and J by 1 base, 1 base remained unmatched. The CDR3 DNA sequence: TGCAGCGTTGCAGGGGGTTCCTACGAGCAGTACTTC. It is translated as CSVAGGSYEQYF.

In the case of this clone: Mismatch with germline at one junction end may stem from a read error. The chain is built from TRBV28 and TRBJ1-2, with 7 bases lining up with TRBD1. Germline CDR1 MDHEN, CDR2 SYDVKM. The CDR3 is made up of 12 amino acids. DNA of the CDR3: TGTGCCAGCAGCCAACTCGACAGGGCCTACCCCTTC. Translation: CASSQLDRAYPF.

V and J are TRBV6-1 and TRBJ2-5; TRBD2 aligns across 7 bases. The CDR3 totals 14 residues. V lost 1 base and J lost 2; bases outside the gene matches: 1. In germline, CDR1 is MNHNS, CDR2 SASEGT. Here the CDR3 DNA reads TGTGCCAGCAGTGAAGTGGGGGGGCAAGAGACCCAGTACTTC. Amino acids: CASSEVGGQETQYF.

The chain couples TRBV9 to TRBJ1-2; D may be TRBD1 (6 bases). The V end was cut by 6 bases, the J end by 4 bases, with 16 bases between. This CDR3 region has 14 residues. In germline, CDR1 is SGDLS, CDR2 YYNGEE. CDR3 sequence: CASTEAGARYGYTF. DNA of the CDR3: TGTGCCAGCACCGAGGCAGGGGCCCGCTATGGCTACACCTTC.

The gene calls are TRBV7-8 and TRBJ2-1; 10 nucleotides line up with TRBD1. Germline V lookup: CDR1 SGHVS, CDR2 FQNEAQ. Trimming removed 5 bases from V and 9 bases from J; junction bases left unmatched: 22. This CDR3 region has 19 residues. The CDR3 DNA reads as TGTGCCAGCAGCCCCCATAGGTTTTTTGCGGGACAGGGGAATTTTGAGCAGTTCTTC. Translation: CASSPHRFFAGQGNFEQFF.

The CDR3 spells CASSTLPGQRPDTQYF. CDR3 in DNA: TGTGCCAGCAGCACCTTACCGGGACAAAGGCCAGATACGCAGTATTTT. The rearrangement joins TRBV9 to TRBJ2-3, with D perhaps TRBD1 (6 bases). This CDR3 has 16 residues. Trimming shortened V by 4 bases and J by 4 bases, and 19 bases separated the two germline ends. From germline, CDR1 is SGDLS and CDR2 YYNGEE.

This rearrangement joins TRBV6-4 to TRBJ2-3; the D gene is possibly TRBD2 (6 bases). Per the germline V gene, CDR1 is MRHNA and CDR2 is SNTAGT. The CDR3 is made up of 14 amino acids. V was trimmed by 4 bases and J by 4 bases, leaving 12 bases between them. CDR3 sequence: CASSAGTFSDTQYF. The CDR3 DNA reads TGTGCCAGCAGTGCCGGGACTTTTTCAGATACGCAGTATTTT.

This clone showed up just a few times. V and J are TRBV7-6 and TRBJ2-7; possibly TRBD1 for D (5 bases). Germline V gene lookup returns CDR1 SGHVS and CDR2 FNYEAQ. Trimming stripped 3 bases from V and 3 bases from J, with 12 bases between. This CDR3 is 14 amino acids long. CDR3 in DNA: TGTGCCAGCAGCTTTCGGCAGGGCCACTACGAGCAGTACTTC. Amino acid sequence: CASSFRQGHYEQYF.

This chain uses TRBV7-2 with TRBJ1-3; D is uncertain. The CDR3 has 17 amino acids. In germline, CDR1 is SGHTA, CDR2 FQGNSA. V was trimmed by 1 base and J by 0 bases, leaving 13 bases between them. In nucleotides, the CDR3 is TGTGCCAGCAGCTTAGTCCCTGCTCCGAGCTCTGGAAACACCATATATTTT. Amino acids: CASSLVPAPSSGNTIYF.

The chain combines TRBV7-6 with TRBJ2-7, with D perhaps matching TRBD2 (5 bases). Germline V gene lookup returns CDR1 SGHVS and CDR2 FNYEAQ. Trimming cost V 5 bases and J 5 bases, with 19 bases left between them. The CDR3 is 15 residues long. The DNA for the CDR3 is TGTGCCAGCAGCGTTGAGGGCGGGCTCGTCGACGAGCAGTACTTC. Protein: CASSVEGGLVDEQYF.

This chain uses TRBV5-6 with TRBJ2-3, with D perhaps matching TRBD2 (6 bases). CDR1 and CDR2 (germline): SGHDT, YYEEEE. V lost 4 bases and J lost 4, with 19 bases in between. The CDR3 consists of 16 residues. The CDR3 protein is CASSRGIGGSPDTQYF. CDR3 sequence (DNA): TGTGCCAGCAGCCGGGGGATTGGTGGTAGTCCAGATACGCAGTATTTT.

J is TRBJ1-1 and V is TRBV5-4; D not resolved. This CDR3 comprises 13 residues. From germline, CDR1 is SGHNT and CDR2 YYREEE (reference sequence). The V gene lost 0 bases and the J gene lost 1 base, with 4 bases spanning the gap. The CDR3 coding sequence is TGTGCCAGCAGCTTGGCGCGGAACACTGAAGCTTTCTTT. Translating gives CASSLARNTEAFF.

The sample holds many counts of this clone. This rearrangement joins TRBV2 to TRBJ2-4; D perhaps matches TRBD2 (5 bases). The germline V and J ends were trimmed by 1 base and 0 bases, with 7 bases remaining between them. This CDR3 has 15 amino acids. Per the germline V gene, CDR1 is SNHLY and CDR2 is FYNNEI. The CDR3 reads CASSEVAGAKNIQYF. In DNA form, the CDR3 reads TGTGCCAGCAGTGAAGTGGCGGGAGCCAAAAACATTCAGTACTTC.

The chain uses TRBV27 and TRBJ2-5; 9 bases align to TRBD2. The CDR3 extends over 15 amino acids. Germline V gives CDR1 MNHEY, CDR2 SMNVEV (reference sequence). The junction had 5 bases not matched to a gene; V was cut back by 3 bases and J by 3 bases. CDR3 sequence (DNA): TGTGCCAGCAGTTTGGTAGCGGGGGCCAAAGAGACCCAGTACTTC. Translation gives CASSLVAGAKETQYF.

This chain uses TRBV5-6 with TRBJ2-5; 10 nucleotides align to TRBD2. V lost 0 bases, J lost 2 bases, and 4 bases stayed unmatched. CDR1 and CDR2 from the germline V gene are SGHDT and YYEEEE. The CDR3 spans 16 residues. CDR3 sequence reads: CASSLVLAGDQETQYF. Written as DNA, the CDR3 is TGTGCCAGCAGCTTGGTTCTAGCGGGGGATCAAGAGACCCAGTACTTC.

The V call is TRBV6-1, the J call TRBJ2-5, with TRBD2 matching over 8 bases. The CDR3 is made up of 17 amino acids. Germline V gene sequence: CDR1 MNHNS, CDR2 SASEGT. V shed 0 bases and J 7 bases; nucleotides not matched to a gene: 13. The chain's CDR3 is CASSEAGLGGAQGTQYF. The CDR3 nucleotides are TGTGCCAGCAGTGAAGCGGGACTAGGAGGGGCCCAGGGGACCCAGTACTTC.

The V gene is TRBV7-2, the J gene TRBJ1-1; 7 nucleotides align to TRBD1. Germline CDR1 reads SGHTA; CDR2 reads FQGNSA. V lost 4 bases to trimming and J lost 9 bases; unmatched junction nucleotides: 11. The CDR3 spans 14 residues. CDR3 bases: TGTGCCAGCAGCTCGGCCTCGACAGGGTGGAAAGCTTTCTTT. This encodes CASSSASTGWKAFF.

The rearrangement uses TRBV15 and TRBJ2-2; weak D call: TRBD1 (5 bases). The CDR3 totals 15 residues. Per germline, CDR1 LNHNV and CDR2 YYDKDF (reference sequence). Between the trimmed V and J ends, which lost 1 base and 7 bases, there was a span of 13 bases. CDR3 nucleotides: TGTGCCACCAGCAGAGGTCAGGCCCAGGGCGGGGAGCTGTTTTTT. Residues: CATSRGQAQGGELFF. The variable domain in full, completed from reference TRBV15 and TRBJ2-2, reads DAMVIQNPRYQVTQFGKPVTLSCSQTLNHNVMYWYQQKSSQAPKLLFHYYDKDFNNEADTPDNFQSRRPNTSFCFLDIRSPGLGDTAMYLCATSRGQAQGGELFFGEGSRLTVL.

The chain has TRBV5-4 and TRBJ2-5; D gene ambiguous. From germline, CDR1 is SGHNT and CDR2 YYREEE (reference sequence). This CDR3 contains 15 residues. Trimming removed 0 bases from V and 0 bases from J, with 9 bases in between. CDR3: CASSLGLQYQETQYF. The DNA for the CDR3 is TGTGCCAGCAGCTTGGGTCTCCAGTACCAAGAGACCCAGTACTTC.

The V gene is TRBV7-9, the J gene TRBJ1-4, with D unclear. This CDR3 has 16 amino acids. V lost 5 bases to trimming and J lost 0 bases, with 13 bases between them. CDR1 and CDR2 from the germline V gene are SEHNR and FQNEAQ (reference sequence). CDR3 in amino acids: CASSGSPGATNEKLFF. The CDR3 nucleotides read TGTGCCAGCAGCGGATCCCCGGGAGCAACTAATGAAAAACTGTTTTTT. Complete variable domain (other parts from reference TRBV7-9 and TRBJ1-4): DTGVSQNPRHKITKRGQNVTFRCDPISEHNRLYWYRQTLGQGPEFLTYFQNEAQLEKSRLLSDRFSAERPKGSFSTLEIQRTEQGDSAMYLCASSGSPGATNEKLFFGSGTQLSVL.

The chain uses TRBV6-5 and TRBJ2-2, with D possibly being TRBD2 (6 bases). The germline V and J ends were trimmed by 1 base and 7 bases, with 13 bases remaining between them. This CDR3 comprises 15 residues. Germline CDR1 reads MNHEY; CDR2 reads SVGAGI. CDR3: CASSYFGSLGGELFF. CDR3 in DNA: TGTGCCAGCAGTTACTTCGGGAGCCTAGGCGGGGAGCTGTTTTTT.

The genes are TRBV19 and TRBJ1-5; possibly TRBD1 for D (6 bases). The germline V gene encodes CDR1 LNHDA and CDR2 SQIVND (reference sequence). The germline V and J ends were trimmed by 3 bases and 4 bases, with 22 bases remaining between them. The CDR3 extends over 18 amino acids. Here the CDR3 DNA reads TGTGCCAGTAGTATCTTCCCGGGGACACAGGGACTAAATCAGCCCCAGCATTTT. This translates into CASSIFPGTQGLNQPQHF.

The chain couples TRBV18 to TRBJ2-5, with no clear D. CDR3 length: 13 residues. The V and J ends lost 6 bases and 4 bases respectively, with 12 bases between them. Germline-derived CDR1 and CDR2 are KGHSH and LQKENI. Written as DNA, the CDR3 is TGTGCCAGCTCGCCCATATCAGTAGAGACCCAGTACTTC. Translation gives CASSPISVETQYF.

The gene calls are TRBV9 and TRBJ2-1, with TRBD2 matching 7 bases. J was trimmed by 1 base and V by 7 bases; bases with no gene match: 14. The CDR3 spans 17 residues. Per germline, CDR1 SGDLS and CDR2 YYNGEE. The CDR3 here is CASSSPSPGGSYNEQFF. CDR3 nucleotide sequence: TGTGCCAGCTCCTCCCCTTCGCCGGGAGGTTCCTACAATGAGCAGTTCTTC.

This clone was seen just once. V and J are TRBV11-2 and TRBJ1-4; D is unresolved. CDR3 size: 16 residues. Trimming cost V 3 bases and J 8 bases, with 19 bases left between them. The germline CDR1 and CDR2 sequences are SGHAT and FQNNGV. The CDR3 protein is CASSLGLGSSGEKLFF. CDR3 DNA sequence: TGTGCCAGCAGCTTGGGCCTGGGGAGTTCGGGAGAAAAACTGTTTTTT.